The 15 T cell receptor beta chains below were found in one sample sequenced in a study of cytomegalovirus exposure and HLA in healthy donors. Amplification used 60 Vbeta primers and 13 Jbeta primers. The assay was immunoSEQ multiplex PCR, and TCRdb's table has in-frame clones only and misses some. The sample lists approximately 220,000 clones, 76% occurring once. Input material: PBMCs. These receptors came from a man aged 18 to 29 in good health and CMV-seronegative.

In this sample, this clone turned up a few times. The CDR3 reads CSVRAGYLYEQYF. The CDR3 nucleotides read TGCAGCGTCCGAGCGGGATACCTATACGAGCAGTACTTC. The J gene is TRBJ2-7, the V gene TRBV29-1; 7 bases are a match to TRBD2. Germline CDR1 is SQVTM and CDR2 is ANQGSEA. V shed 6 bases and J 4 bases; nucleotides not matched to a gene: 9. The CDR3 has 13 amino acids.

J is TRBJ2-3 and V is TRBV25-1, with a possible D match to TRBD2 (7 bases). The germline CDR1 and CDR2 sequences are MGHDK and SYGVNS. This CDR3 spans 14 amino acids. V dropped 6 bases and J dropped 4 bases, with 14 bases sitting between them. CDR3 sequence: CASRGGGAPDTQYF. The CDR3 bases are TGTGCCAGCAGGGGTGGGGGGGCACCAGATACGCAGTATTTT.

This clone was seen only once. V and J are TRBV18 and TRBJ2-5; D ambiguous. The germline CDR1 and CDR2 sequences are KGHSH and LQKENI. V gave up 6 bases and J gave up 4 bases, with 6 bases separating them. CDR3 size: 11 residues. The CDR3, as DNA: TGTGCCAGCTCCACCGGAGAGACCCAGTACTTC. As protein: CASSTGETQYF.

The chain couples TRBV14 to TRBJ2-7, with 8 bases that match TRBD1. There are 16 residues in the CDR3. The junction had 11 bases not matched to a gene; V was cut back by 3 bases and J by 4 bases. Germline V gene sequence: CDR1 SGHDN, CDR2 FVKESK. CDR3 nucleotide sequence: TGTGCCAGCAGCCACCCGGGGGCAGGGGGCGGGTACGAGCAGTACTTC. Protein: CASSHPGAGGGYEQYF.

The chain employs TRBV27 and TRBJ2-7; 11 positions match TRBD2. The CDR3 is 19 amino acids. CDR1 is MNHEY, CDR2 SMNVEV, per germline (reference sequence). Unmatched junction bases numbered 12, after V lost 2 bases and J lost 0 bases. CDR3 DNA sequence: TGTGCCAGCAGTTTAACTTCCCGGACTAGCGGGCGACCCTCCTACGAGCAGTACTTC. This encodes CASSLTSRTSGRPSYEQYF.

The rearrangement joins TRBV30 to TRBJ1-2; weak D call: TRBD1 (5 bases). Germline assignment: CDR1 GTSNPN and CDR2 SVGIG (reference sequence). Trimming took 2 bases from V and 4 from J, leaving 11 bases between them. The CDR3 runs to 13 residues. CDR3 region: CAWSIGVGYGYTF. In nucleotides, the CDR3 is TGTGCCTGGAGTATAGGGGTGGGCTATGGCTACACCTTC.

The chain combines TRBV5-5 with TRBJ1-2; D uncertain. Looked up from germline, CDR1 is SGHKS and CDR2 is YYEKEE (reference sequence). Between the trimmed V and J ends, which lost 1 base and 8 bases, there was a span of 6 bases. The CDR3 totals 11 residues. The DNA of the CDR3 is TGTGCCAGCAGCTTGACTTGCGGCTACACCTTC. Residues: CASSLTCGYTF.

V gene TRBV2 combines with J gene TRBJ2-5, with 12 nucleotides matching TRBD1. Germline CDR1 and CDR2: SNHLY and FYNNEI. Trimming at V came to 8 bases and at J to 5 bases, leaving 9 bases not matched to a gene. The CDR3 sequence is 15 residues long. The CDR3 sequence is CASVGGQGAWETQYF. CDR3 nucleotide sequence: TGTGCCAGCGTAGGGGGACAGGGGGCGTGGGAGACCCAGTACTTC.

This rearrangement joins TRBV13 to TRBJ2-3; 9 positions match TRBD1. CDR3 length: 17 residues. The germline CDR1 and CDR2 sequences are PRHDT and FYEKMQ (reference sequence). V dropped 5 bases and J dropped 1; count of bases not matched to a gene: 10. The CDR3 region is CASSKRLRTGGTDTQYF. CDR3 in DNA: TGTGCCAGCAGCAAGCGGTTAAGGACAGGGGGCACAGATACGCAGTATTTT.

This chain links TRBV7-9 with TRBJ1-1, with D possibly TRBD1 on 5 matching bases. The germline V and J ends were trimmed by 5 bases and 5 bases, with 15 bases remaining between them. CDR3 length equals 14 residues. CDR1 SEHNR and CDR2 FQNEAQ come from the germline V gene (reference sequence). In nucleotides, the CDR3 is TGTGCCAGCAGCCAGGGCCGAAGTAGTACTGAAGCTTTCTTT. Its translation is CASSQGRSSTEAFF.

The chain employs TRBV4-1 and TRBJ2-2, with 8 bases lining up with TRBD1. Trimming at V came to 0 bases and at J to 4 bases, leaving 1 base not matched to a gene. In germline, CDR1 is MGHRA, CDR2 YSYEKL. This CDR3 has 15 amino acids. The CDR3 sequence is CASSQDRGLTGELFF. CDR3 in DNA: TGCGCCAGCAGCCAAGACAGGGGGCTCACCGGGGAGCTGTTTTTT.

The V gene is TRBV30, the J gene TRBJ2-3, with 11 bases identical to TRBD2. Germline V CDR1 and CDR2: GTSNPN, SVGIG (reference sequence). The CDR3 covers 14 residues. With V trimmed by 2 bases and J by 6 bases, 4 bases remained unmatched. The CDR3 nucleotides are TGTGCCTGGAGTCCCGGGACTAGCGGTGATACGCAGTATTTT. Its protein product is CAWSPGTSGDTQYF.

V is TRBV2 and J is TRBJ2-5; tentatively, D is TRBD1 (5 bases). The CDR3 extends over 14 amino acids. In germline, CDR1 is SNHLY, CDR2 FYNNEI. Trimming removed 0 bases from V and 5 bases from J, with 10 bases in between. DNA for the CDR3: TGTGCCAGCAGTGAAGCCCCAGGGCCGGAGACCCAGTACTTC. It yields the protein CASSEAPGPETQYF.

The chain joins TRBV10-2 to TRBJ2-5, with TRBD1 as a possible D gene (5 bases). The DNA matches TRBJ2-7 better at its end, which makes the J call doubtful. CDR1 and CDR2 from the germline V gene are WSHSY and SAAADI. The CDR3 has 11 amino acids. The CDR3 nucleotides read TGCGCCAGCAGGGACATCTACGAGCAGTACTTC. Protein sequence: CASRDIYEQYF.

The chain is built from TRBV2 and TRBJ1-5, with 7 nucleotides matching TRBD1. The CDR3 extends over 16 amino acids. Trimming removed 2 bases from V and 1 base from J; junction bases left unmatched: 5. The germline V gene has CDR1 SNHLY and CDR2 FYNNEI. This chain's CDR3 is CASSESDRVSNQPQHF. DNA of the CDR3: TGTGCCAGCAGTGAAAGTGACAGGGTGAGCAATCAGCCCCAGCATTTT.